The clone carrying this T cell receptor (beta chain) was recorded a few times. Its antigen is not known. The data were obtained in a study of regulatory T cells in long-lasting Graves disease. CDR3 regions were amplified by Arm-PCR using iRepertoire HTBI primers to build TCR beta libraries. Via MiXCR, TCRdb re-called the multiplex PCR reads, giving one row per CDR3 protein. Here the sample spans 500,000 or so distinct CDR3 sequences, 16% being singletons. The study, taken as a whole, reports: Persistent patients had more shared public clonotypes (around 3,000) than new patients (966). Persistent disease favored TRBV28, TRBJ1-2 and TRBJ2-5.

The sample's time point: newly diagnosed GD, antithyroid drugs for less than 3 months. PBMC RNA served as the TCR library source. Germline V CDR1 and CDR2: SNHLY, FYNNEI. V was clipped by 8 bases and J by 3 bases; unmatched bases: 5. The CDR3 runs to 14 residues. The sample also formed part of further work on T cells in Graves' hyperthyroidism and ophthalmopathy. As that report states: Researchers ran a first-round RT-PCR on the TCR CDR3 using the HTBI primer set. Stable hyperthyroidism was told apart from ophthalmopathy by a model built on 13 V-J features.

The gene calls are TRBV2 and TRBJ2-3, with 10 bases fitting TRBD2. This sample comprised peripheral blood mononuclear cells (PBMCs), obtained at new diagnosis, from a patient treated with antithyroid drugs. This sequence was found in a woman aged 35-65 years with Graves disease. CDR3: CASLAGGTTDTQYF. The DNA of the CDR3 is TGTGCCAGCTTAGCGGGGGGAACAACAGATACGCAGTATTTT.